This TCR beta chain was captured by sequencing in a study of shared clonotypes between healthy human individuals. Produced via immunoSEQ multiplex PCR; TCRdb's table is partial and in-frame only. The sample gives 2.3 million or so clones, 90% to 95% of which show up once; about 0.37% is in the top ten. Germline values: CDR1 MNHEY, CDR2 SMNVEV (reference sequence). The CDR3 has 14 amino acids. The germline V and J ends were trimmed by 5 bases and 5 bases, with 16 bases remaining between them. The chain employs TRBV27 and TRBJ2-7; TRBD1 or TRBD2 may be the D gene (6 bases each). The source material was naive CD4+ T cells from PBMCs. The subset is: CD45RA+ positively selected. The origin of this receptor is a man younger than 35 in good health. Some clones in this sample may be carry-over from other donors' samples. The chain's CDR3 is CASSLPGARDEQYF. In DNA, the CDR3 is TGTGCCAGCAGTCTTCCGGGGGCTCGGGACGAGCAGTACTTC.